The 2 T cell receptor beta chains listed next were all sequenced from one sample in a study of naive and memory T cell subsets. Both TRBC1 and TRBC2 were covered by a beta constant-region primer of two equimolar oligonucleotides. Nested alpha and beta constant-region primers with the SP2 primer drove four PCR rounds on ligated cDNA. TCRdb reprocessed the UMI-ligation and nested PCR reads with MiXCR, giving one entry per CDR3 protein. The sample lists approximately 16,000 distinct CDR3 sequences; 8.5% to 9.5% were seen once. Sequenced material: central memory CD8+ T cells from blood. These receptor sequences come from a human donor in good health.

This clonotype was recorded at least ten times. The V gene is TRBV27, the J gene TRBJ2-7; the D gene is possibly TRBD1 (6 bases). Germline lookup yields CDR1 MNHEY and CDR2 SMNVEV (reference sequence). This CDR3 has 20 amino acids. V shed 6 bases and J shed 6 bases, with 36 bases lying between them. This chain's CDR3 is CASSPFGTAFREPLRGEQYF. CDR3 DNA: TGTGCCAGCAGCCCGTTTGGGACGGCCTTTAGAGAACCCCTCAGGGGCGAGCAGTACTTC.

This clonotype has only a few counts. The chain carries TRBV6-6 and TRBJ1-4; TRBD1 matches 9 bases. V lost 2 bases to trimming and J lost 6 bases; unmatched junction nucleotides: 7. Germline V CDR1 and CDR2: MNHNY, SVGAGI (reference sequence). The CDR3 has 16 residues. The CDR3: CASSYPGQGTDEKLFF. CDR3 in DNA: TGTGCCAGCAGTTACCCCGGACAGGGGACCGATGAAAAACTGTTTTTT.